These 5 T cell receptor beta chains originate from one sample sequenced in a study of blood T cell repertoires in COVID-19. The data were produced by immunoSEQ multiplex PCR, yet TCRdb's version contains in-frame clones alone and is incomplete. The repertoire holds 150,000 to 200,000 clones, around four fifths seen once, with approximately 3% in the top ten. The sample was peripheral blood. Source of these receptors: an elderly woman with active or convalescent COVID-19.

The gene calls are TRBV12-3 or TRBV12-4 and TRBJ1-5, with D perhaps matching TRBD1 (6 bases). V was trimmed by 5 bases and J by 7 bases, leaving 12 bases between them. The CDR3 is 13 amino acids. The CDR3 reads CASSPNREQPQHF. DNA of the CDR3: TGTGCCAGCAGTCCGAACAGGGAGCAGCCCCAGCATTTT.

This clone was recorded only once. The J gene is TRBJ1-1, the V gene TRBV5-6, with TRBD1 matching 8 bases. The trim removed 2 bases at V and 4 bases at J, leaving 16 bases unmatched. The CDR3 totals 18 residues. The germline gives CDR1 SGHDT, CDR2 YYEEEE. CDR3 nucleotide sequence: TGTGCCAGCAGCTTACCTAGGCAGGGGGCGCGGGGTGGCACTGAAGCTTTCTTT. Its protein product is CASSLPRQGARGGTEAFF.

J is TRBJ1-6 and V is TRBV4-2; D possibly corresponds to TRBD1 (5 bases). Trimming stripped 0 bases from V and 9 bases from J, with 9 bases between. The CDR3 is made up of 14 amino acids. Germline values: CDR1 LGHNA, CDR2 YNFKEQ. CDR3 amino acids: CASSQDPGVSPLHF. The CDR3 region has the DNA TGTGCCAGCAGCCAAGACCCGGGGGTTTCACCCCTCCACTTT.

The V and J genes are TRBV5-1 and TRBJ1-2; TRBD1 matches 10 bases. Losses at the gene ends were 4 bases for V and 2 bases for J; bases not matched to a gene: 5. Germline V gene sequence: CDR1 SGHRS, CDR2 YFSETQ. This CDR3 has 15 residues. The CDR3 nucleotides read TGCGCCAGCAGCACTACGGGACAGGGGAACTATGGCTACACCTTC. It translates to CASSTTGQGNYGYTF.

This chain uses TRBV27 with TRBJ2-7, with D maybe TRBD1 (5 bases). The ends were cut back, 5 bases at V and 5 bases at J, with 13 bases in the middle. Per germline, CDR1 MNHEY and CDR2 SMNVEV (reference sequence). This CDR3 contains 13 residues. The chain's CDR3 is CASSTDNFHEQYF. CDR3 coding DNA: TGTGCCAGCAGTACGGACAATTTCCACGAGCAGTACTTC.